The 8 T cell receptor beta chains presented below share a single source sample, sequenced in a study of blood T cell repertoires in COVID-19. Generated by immunoSEQ multiplex PCR, the TCRdb table keeps only in-frame clones and is missing some. The data show 200,000 to 250,000 clones, about 87% seen once. Sequenced sample: PBMCs or T cells enriched from blood (not recorded which). These receptors were taken from a woman between 25 and 40 years old with acute COVID-19.

This rearrangement joins TRBV9 to TRBJ1-4, with TRBD1 matching over 7 bases. The germline CDR1 and CDR2 sequences are SGDLS and YYNGEE. Trimming at V came to 4 bases and at J to 4 bases, leaving 4 bases not matched to a gene. The length of the CDR3 is 14 residues. The CDR3 loop is CASSQGQLNEKLFF. As DNA, the CDR3 is TGTGCCAGCAGCCAGGGACAGCTTAATGAAAAACTGTTTTTT.

DNA for the CDR3: TGTGCCAGCAGCTTGGGACAGCAAGAGACCCAGTACTTC. It encodes CASSLGQQETQYF. V gene TRBV5-4 combines with J gene TRBJ2-5, with D tentatively TRBD1 (5 bases). The germline V and J ends were trimmed by 0 bases and 2 bases, with 5 bases remaining between them. The germline gives CDR1 SGHNT, CDR2 YYREEE (reference sequence). CDR3 length equals 13 residues.

This clone was observed once. The genes are TRBV6-6 and TRBJ1-4; possible D gene TRBD1, 5 bases. V was trimmed by 0 bases and J by 8 bases, leaving 13 bases between them. The CDR3 has 15 amino acids. The V gene's germline CDR1 is MNHNY and CDR2 SVGAGI (reference sequence). The CDR3 DNA sequence: TGTGCCAGCAGTTACTCCTCGGGCAGGGCCGAAAAACTGTTTTTT. Translating gives CASSYSSGRAEKLFF.

This sequence joins TRBV7-9 and TRBJ2-1, with 7 positions matching TRBD2. There are 13 residues in the CDR3. The germline CDR1 and CDR2 sequences are SEHNR and FQNEAQ (reference sequence). V lost 1 base to trimming and J lost 9 bases; unmatched junction nucleotides: 3. The CDR3 coding sequence is TGTGCCAGCAGCTTAGTGGCTAGCGGTGAGCAGTTCTTC. It is translated as CASSLVASGEQFF.

This clone was picked up a small number of times. The chain links TRBV6-5 to TRBJ1-5; tentatively, D is TRBD1 (6 bases). Germline assignment: CDR1 MNHEY and CDR2 SVGAGI. CDR3 length equals 14 residues. V dropped 5 bases and J dropped 0 bases, with 8 bases sitting between them. The CDR3 protein is CASSRQVSNQPQHF. In DNA, the CDR3 is TGTGCCAGCAGTAGACAGGTTAGCAATCAGCCCCAGCATTTT.

The genes are TRBV4-2 and TRBJ2-2; the D gene is possibly TRBD2 (7 bases). This CDR3 region has 16 residues. Germline values: CDR1 LGHNA, CDR2 YNFKEQ. V lost 1 base to trimming and J lost 3 bases, with 12 bases between them. DNA for the CDR3: TGTGCCAGCAGCCAAGGATCGGGGGGCGACACCGGGGAGCTGTTTTTT. It specifies CASSQGSGGDTGELFF.

This sequence joins TRBV27 and TRBJ2-1; tentative D call: TRBD2 (6 bases). The CDR3 loop spans 15 amino acids. V lost 3 bases, J lost 0 bases, and 9 bases lay in between. Per germline, CDR1 MNHEY and CDR2 SMNVEV (reference sequence). The CDR3 spells CASSFSGFSYNEQFF. DNA for the CDR3: TGTGCCAGCAGTTTTAGCGGCTTCTCCTACAATGAGCAGTTCTTC.

V gene TRBV28 combines with J gene TRBJ2-3; 10 bases map to TRBD1. The trim removed 5 bases at V and 4 bases at J, leaving 9 bases unmatched. Germline CDR1 reads MDHEN; CDR2 reads SYDVKM. The length of the CDR3 is 16 residues. The CDR3 loop is CASSPRGQGSSDTQYF. In DNA form, the CDR3 reads TGTGCCAGCAGTCCGAGGGGACAGGGGAGCTCAGATACGCAGTATTTT. The full variable domain, in which reference TRBV28 and TRBJ2-3 provide the parts outside the CDR3, is DVKVTQSSRYLVKRTGEKVFLECVQDMDHENMFWYRQDPGLGLRLIYFSYDVKMKEKGDIPEGYSVSREKKERFSLILESASTNQTSMYLCASSPRGQGSSDTQYFGPGTRLTVL.